This T cell receptor beta chain originates from a study of shared clonotypes between healthy human individuals (dated by TCRdb to between 2020 and 2021). Background on the whole study: The cohort comprised a couple of women and a few men aged 18 to 49 years. To estimate repertoire size and how much clonotypes are shared between individuals, the study performed deep sequencing of blood TCR repertoires from about five healthy adults. Per donor, three plates each were used for CD4 naive and CD4 memory, two for CD8 naive, and one for CD8 memory. Different laboratories and diverse techniques were used to prepare libraries and sequence TCR repertoires, to increase sequencing depth and limit assay-specific biases. Between about 0.85 and 9.5 billion PBMCs per donor were obtained by leukapheresis.

Overall study results and their limits: Estimated clonotype richness was generally larger for naive than for memory subsets. Sampling was limited to blood, and TCR repertoires in tissue likely differ from TCR repertoires in blood. Even with the large sequencing depth, rarefaction of the sorted-subset datasets indicated that sequencing was incomplete. Based on pairwise subsampling, the degree of clonotype sharing among donors was expected to be affected by sequencing depth. The genetic and exposure-history diversity represented was limited by the small number of donors. When a few donors were compared, the shared fraction of clonotypes was about 5% for naive CD4, less than 4% for naive CD8, 2.3% for memory CD4, and 0.35% to 0.4% for memory CD8. Higher generation probabilities were observed for clonotypes shared by all four sorted-subset donors than for non-shared clonotypes.

The donors were healthy, HIV-negative adults with no recently reported acute infections or vaccinations. Only Caucasian adults living in Nashville, Tennessee, USA were represented among the donors. CD4+ T cells were enriched by magnetic negative selection, after which naive cells were positively selected on CD45RA and the negative fraction was taken as the memory subset. Blood was obtained by leukapheresis, after which PBMCs were separated by Ficoll-Histopaque density gradient centrifugation and cryopreserved in liquid nitrogen vapor phase. Purity and quantity of every magnetically sorted T cell population were checked by analytical flow cytometry. From each sorted fraction, genomic DNA was isolated and quantified by UV absorbance on a Nanodrop 2000c. TCR CDR3 regions were amplified from genomic DNA by multiplex PCR using the deep immunoSEQ assay. Extracted genomic DNA from each cell subset was distributed evenly across all wells of several immunoSEQ 96-well plates, and each plate was treated as a replicate. For sorted subsets, each replicate PCR was loaded with roughly 190 ng genomic DNA, equivalent to some 31,000 T cell genomes. The purified libraries were quantified using a Qubit 3.0 fluorometer, sized with a Bioanalyzer 2100, and then quantified again using the KAPA Library Quantification kit. Each immunoSEQ 96-well plate was sequenced on its own single-read 150-cycle Illumina NextSeq 550 flow cell. On the authors' methods: Because only junctional sequences without quality scores were contained in the immunoSEQ output, filtering matching that applied to full-length reads could not be performed. To assign V/J genes and CDR3, sequences were annotated against IMGT germline references using PyIR, a Python wrapper for IgBLAST v1.9. Any read was removed if the V/J assignment was weak (E-value above 1e-6), the CDR3 was missing, or the read contained stop codons, out-of-frame junctions, or ambiguous translated residues. V3J clonotypes were defined by identical inferred V gene, J gene, and CDR3 amino acid sequence. Percentage overlap between repertoires was computed as shared unique clonotypes divided by the size of the smaller repertoire. RTK rarefaction, the Chao1 estimator, and Recon v2.1 estimates of unobserved clonotypes were used to assess repertoire richness. For all TCRbeta clonotypes obtained by the gDNA method from a few donors, generation probabilities were computed with OLGA. TCRdb provides this immuneACCESS table in a form limited to in-frame rearrangements. Some clones are lacking; in checked studies, under half of them reflect an unresolved V gene, and why the rest are absent is not known. V, J and clone size derive from that table, while D and trimming were established from the DNA sequence. Within this sample are fewer than 2.5 million clones, with roughly 93% of them counted one time only. Around 0.37% of the sample is taken by the ten largest.

Sequences SGHRS (CDR1) and YFSETQ (CDR2) are obtained from the germline V gene. V sheds 1 base and J sheds 0 bases, leaving 13 bases between their ends. From the cysteine up to the phenylalanine, the CDR3 has a length of 17 residues. Of the read, only the CDR3 DNA is kept; its 51 bases are in frame from base 1. With regard to this clone: The target of this receptor is not known. There are no base qualities to consult, and no much larger clone falls within one base.

This TCR derives from a man aged 18 to 29 in good health. Some clones in this sample may be carry-over from other donors' samples. The V gene is TRBV5-1 and the J gene is TRBJ2-2; a confident D gene designation cannot be given. The sequenced sample was naive CD4+ T cells from PBMCs. The sample's cell subset or site, from its label and the paper: CD45RA+ positively selected. The CDR3 protein sequence reads: CASSLHLIFSNTGELFF. The DNA sequence reads TGCGCCAGCAGCTTGCATCTTATATTTTCGAACACCGGGGAGCTGTTTTTT.